What follows is one TCR beta chain and its context. Only in-frame clones appear in the TCRdb table, and some are missing; sequencing was by immunoSEQ multiplex PCR. Altogether tens of thousands of clones are present, 89% being singletons, with the ten largest covering 0.72%. Time point defined: late/post reinfection, 12 to 24 weeks after detection. Sorted cells were sequenced directly ex vivo without any in vitro expansion. People who inject drugs from Montreal's HEPCO study were the donors. A couple of donors provided sorted CD3+ CD8+ CD45RO- naive CD8 T cells at all three reinfection time points. This entry comes from a study of memory CD8 T cells in hepatitis C reinfection. Across the whole study: HCV reinfection: RNA-positive following two negative tests at least 60 days apart. Samples late or after reinfection came 12 to 24 weeks post-detection.

V lost 1 base and J 3 bases, leaving 13 bases between the germline ends. CDR3 length equals 16 residues. Per the germline V gene, CDR1 is MGHRA and CDR2 is YSYEKL. Sequenced input: naive CD8+ T cells sorted from blood. V and J are TRBV4-1 and TRBJ2-1; tentative D call: TRBD2 (6 bases). The source is a man younger than 35 with hepatitis C virus infection. As DNA, the CDR3 is TGCGCCAGCAGCCAAGTTTCCGTGGGAGGCTACAATGAGCAGTTCTTC. This gives the protein CASSQVSVGGYNEQFF.